These 10 T cell receptor beta chains were sequenced from one sample in a study of response to subunit inactivated influenza vaccine. TCRdb re-called the RT-PCR reads with MiXCR, one entry per CDR3 protein. This sample has hundreds of thousands of distinct CDR3 sequences, with 15% to 17% found just once. The sequences come from PBMCs from blood, collected approximately 12 days after vaccination. The source is a man in his fifties who received an inactivated influenza vaccine.

The sample holds one count of this clonotype. The chain is built from TRBV2 and TRBJ2-7; no definite D call. Germline CDR1 and CDR2: SNHLY and FYNNEI. V was trimmed by 5 bases and J by 0 bases, leaving 11 bases between them. This CDR3 region has 14 residues. In DNA, the CDR3 is TGTGCCAGCAGTCTAACTCAAATCTCCTACGAGCAGTACTTC. Protein: CASSLTQISYEQYF.

This clonotype was seen a few times. V usage is TRBV20-1 and J usage is TRBJ1-5; weak D call: TRBD1 (6 bases). Between the trimmed V and J ends, which lost 3 bases and 5 bases, there was a span of 8 bases. The CDR3 contains 12 residues. Germline CDR1 is DFQATT and CDR2 is SNEGSKA (reference sequence). CDR3 protein: CSASYRDQPQHF. As DNA, the CDR3 is TGCAGTGCTAGCTACAGGGATCAGCCCCAGCATTTT.

V and J are TRBV6-2 or TRBV6-3 and TRBJ1-5; D unclear. Germline V gene sequence: CDR1 MNHEY, CDR2 SVGEGT. This CDR3 has 14 amino acids. V was shortened by 2 bases and J by 13 bases, with 18 bases between the two germline ends. The CDR3 DNA reads as TGTGCCAGCAGTTACGAGGCCACCTCAAGCCAACAGCATTTT. Protein: CASSYEATSSQQHF.

This clonotype was seen only a few times. The chain is built from TRBV4-3 and TRBJ2-2; D call uncertain. Germline CDR1 reads LGHNA; CDR2 reads YSLEER. The CDR3 runs to 13 residues. Trimming took off 2 bases at V and 5 bases at J, with 6 bases between the two ends. The DNA for the CDR3 is TGCGCCAGCAGCCAACCTAGTACCGGGGAGCTGTTTTTT. Amino acid sequence: CASSQPSTGELFF.

This clonotype was found a few times. This rearrangement joins TRBV12-3 or TRBV12-4 to TRBJ1-3, with a tentative D call TRBD1 (5 bases). CDR3 length: 15 amino acids. V shed 3 bases and J shed 2 bases, with 11 bases lying between them. Here the CDR3 reads CASSFPSGTGNTIYF. In DNA form, the CDR3 reads TGTGCCAGCAGTTTCCCTTCAGGGACTGGAAACACCATATATTTT.

This clonotype was seen a handful of times. V gene TRBV5-1 combines with J gene TRBJ2-7; D possibly matches TRBD1 or TRBD2 (5 bases each). The CDR3 sequence is 14 residues long. Trimming removed 4 bases at V and 6 bases at J, with 17 bases between. Germline CDR1 reads SGHRS; CDR2 reads YFSETQ. The CDR3 DNA reads as TGCGCCAGCAGCCTAGCCTTAGGGGCGGCCGAGCAGTACTTC. It yields the protein CASSLALGAAEQYF.

DNA for the CDR3: TGTGCCAGCAGAAGAGGGGGGGGCAAGTTCGGGGAGCTGTTTTTT. It codes for CASRRGGGKFGELFF. This chain links TRBV12-3 or TRBV12-4 with TRBJ2-2, with D tentatively TRBD2 (7 bases). The CDR3 loop spans 15 amino acids. V was shortened by 6 bases and J by 7 bases, with 18 bases between the two germline ends.

This chain joins TRBV5-6 and TRBJ2-2, with a possible D match to TRBD2 (5 bases). V was cut by 5 bases and J by 5 bases, with 19 bases left in between. The CDR3 consists of 16 residues. Per the germline V gene, CDR1 is SGHDT and CDR2 is YYEEEE. The CDR3, as DNA: TGTGCCAGCAGTTACCCTACGGCCGGGGAAACCGGGGAGCTGTTTTTT. Encoded protein: CASSYPTAGETGELFF.

This chain connects TRBV9 to TRBJ2-1; 7 bases match TRBD2. V was clipped by 3 bases and J by 4 bases; unmatched bases: 13. The CDR3 contains 17 residues. The germline V gene has CDR1 SGDLS and CDR2 YYNGEE. The CDR3 spells CASSGGGSERIYNEQFF. The CDR3 DNA reads TGTGCCAGCAGCGGGGGGGGTAGCGAAAGAATATACAATGAGCAGTTCTTC.

This clonotype has only a few counts. The chain recombines TRBV15 with TRBJ2-2; TRBD2 matches 15 bases. Germline CDR1 is LNHNV and CDR2 is YYDKDF (reference sequence). The CDR3 extends over 19 amino acids. V lost 3 bases to trimming and J lost 3 bases; unmatched junction nucleotides: 8. The DNA of the CDR3 is TGTGCCACCAGCAGGGCTGGACTAGCGGGGGGGCCGGACACCGGGGAGCTGTTTTTT. It is translated as CATSRAGLAGGPDTGELFF.